These 24 T cell receptor beta chains were sequenced from one sample in a study of cytomegalovirus exposure and HLA in healthy donors. Primers for the PCR totalled 60 Vbeta and 13 Jbeta. The assay was immunoSEQ multiplex PCR, and TCRdb's table has in-frame clones only and misses some. Among more than 110,000 clones listed, roughly 82% were seen once. Material for sequencing was PBMCs. All receptors come from a man younger than 45 in good health and CMV-seronegative.

This chain joins TRBV6-6 and TRBJ2-3; maybe TRBD1 (6 bases). CDR1 MNHNY and CDR2 SVGAGI come from the germline V gene (reference sequence). The CDR3 length is 15 residues. Trimming stripped 5 bases from V and 1 base from J, with 13 bases between. This CDR3 is CASSQKSGGTDTQYF. Written as DNA, the CDR3 is TGTGCCAGCAGTCAGAAGTCAGGGGGCACAGATACGCAGTATTTT.

The chain carries TRBV28 and TRBJ2-7; 10 nucleotides agree with TRBD2. The CDR3 length is 16 residues. V lost 6 bases, J lost 5 bases, and 13 bases stayed unmatched. From germline, CDR1 is MDHEN and CDR2 SYDVKM. CDR3 coding DNA: TGTGCCAGCAGGGTCTCGGCGGGACTAGCGTTAGACGAGCAGTACTTC. Its translation: CASRVSAGLALDEQYF.

This clone showed up just a few times. This sequence joins TRBV19 and TRBJ1-1; maybe TRBD1 (5 bases). The CDR3 totals 15 residues. Germline CDR1 LNHDA, CDR2 SQIVND (reference sequence). V lost 5 bases and J lost 1, with 14 bases in between. CDR3: CASSSYTGRNTEAFF. Here the CDR3 DNA reads TGTGCCAGTAGTTCGTACACAGGACGGAACACTGAAGCTTTCTTT.

The chain links TRBV4-2 to TRBJ1-5; TRBD1 is a possible D gene (5 bases). The germline V gene encodes CDR1 LGHNA and CDR2 YNFKEQ. This CDR3 comprises 16 residues. V was cut by 0 bases and J by 9 bases, with 18 bases left in between. The DNA of the CDR3 is TGTGCCAGCAGCCAAGATCACGGGGGACTGGTATGGCCCCAGCATTTT. Translation: CASSQDHGGLVWPQHF.

The chain uses TRBV6-5 and TRBJ1-2; D call uncertain. CDR3 length equals 12 residues. V lost 10 bases and J 0 bases, leaving 9 bases between the germline ends. Germline lookup yields CDR1 MNHEY and CDR2 SVGAGI. CDR3 loop: CATSRTNYGYTF. CDR3 coding DNA: TGTGCCACCTCGAGGACTAACTATGGCTACACCTTC.

This clone was picked up a small number of times. The rearrangement joins TRBV5-1 to TRBJ2-1; 11 bases line up with TRBD2. J lost 3 bases, V lost 4 bases, and 3 bases had no gene match. The CDR3 extends over 15 amino acids. CDR1 is SGHRS and CDR2 is YFSETQ in the germline V gene. The CDR3 DNA reads as TGCGCCAGCAGCCCTACTAGCGGGAGCTACAATGAGCAGTTCTTC. Its translation: CASSPTSGSYNEQFF.

This CDR3 reads CASRRDLSYNEQFF. For the CDR3, the DNA is TGTGCCAGTAGGCGGGACCTCTCCTACAATGAGCAGTTCTTC. The chain employs TRBV19 and TRBJ2-1; a weak D match, TRBD2 (6 bases). Trimming cost V 6 bases and J 0 bases, with 9 bases left between them. The V gene's germline CDR1 is LNHDA and CDR2 SQIVND (reference sequence). This CDR3 spans 14 amino acids.

This chain connects TRBV28 to TRBJ2-7; 9 bases map to TRBD1. The CDR3 totals 11 residues. V was clipped by 9 bases and J by 5 bases; unmatched bases: 2. The germline V gene encodes CDR1 MDHEN and CDR2 SYDVKM. Here the CDR3 reads CASRDRDEQYF. CDR3 bases: TGTGCCAGTAGGGACAGGGACGAGCAGTACTTC.

The J gene is TRBJ2-2, the V gene TRBV7-3; 8 bases map to TRBD2. Germline values: CDR1 SGHTA, CDR2 FQGTGA. The CDR3 contains 15 residues. Losses at the gene ends were 5 bases for V and 5 bases for J; bases not matched to a gene: 7. The CDR3 sequence: CASSPPGGPTGELFF. The CDR3 bases are TGTGCCAGCAGCCCCCCGGGGGGGCCGACCGGGGAGCTGTTTTTT.

V gene TRBV28 combines with J gene TRBJ2-5; maybe TRBD2 (5 bases). TRBJ2-7 matches the DNA end more closely, so the J call is doubtful. Per the germline V gene, CDR1 is MDHEN and CDR2 is SYDVKM. The CDR3 is made up of 14 amino acids. As DNA, the CDR3 is TGTGCCAGCAGTTTAGCCGGGGATTCCTACGAGCAGTACTTC. Translation gives CASSLAGDSYEQYF.

The chain uses TRBV10-2 and TRBJ1-1; 8 bases are shared with TRBD1. Unmatched junction bases numbered 8, after V lost 2 bases and J lost 0 bases. The CDR3 has 17 amino acids. Per germline, CDR1 WSHSY and CDR2 SAAADI. The CDR3 loop is CASSEPQGGNMNTEAFF. The CDR3 DNA sequence: TGCGCCAGCAGTGAGCCACAGGGGGGAAACATGAACACTGAAGCTTTCTTT.

This clone appeared once. The rearrangement uses TRBV27 and TRBJ2-1, with D possibly being TRBD2 (5 bases). The V end was cut by 3 bases, the J end by 7 bases, with 22 bases between. Per the germline V gene, CDR1 is MNHEY and CDR2 is SMNVEV (reference sequence). This CDR3 is built from 17 residues. The CDR3 bases are TGTGCCAGCAGTTTCCTAGATGCAGTAGCGTTGGGAAATGAGCAGTTCTTC. Its translation: CASSFLDAVALGNEQFF.

This chain connects TRBV7-6 to TRBJ2-5, with 14 bases fitting TRBD2. With V trimmed by 1 base and J by 2 bases, 0 bases remained unmatched. The CDR3 covers 16 residues. Germline CDR1 and CDR2: SGHVS and FNYEAQ. CDR3 in amino acids: CASSLGTSGGQETQYF. CDR3 coding DNA: TGTGCCAGCAGCTTAGGGACTAGCGGGGGGCAAGAGACCCAGTACTTC.

The chain recombines TRBV7-9 with TRBJ2-1, with D perhaps matching TRBD1 (5 bases). Germline assignment: CDR1 SEHNR and CDR2 FQNEAQ (reference sequence). V dropped 5 bases and J dropped 8 bases, with 10 bases sitting between them. This CDR3 has 12 residues. CDR3 loop: CASSITGYEQFF. CDR3 nucleotides: TGTGCCAGCAGCATCACAGGATATGAGCAGTTCTTC.

The rearrangement links TRBV19 to TRBJ2-3; TRBD2 agrees at 9 bases. Trimming took 6 bases from V and 2 from J; bases not matched to a gene: 21. The CDR3 is 20 residues long. Germline CDR1 LNHDA, CDR2 SQIVND (reference sequence). CDR3 region: CASSRDTLRGGARTTDTQYF. The CDR3 nucleotides are TGTGCCAGTAGCCGTGACACCTTGCGCGGGGGGGCGCGTACCACAGATACGCAGTATTTT. Full variable domain (remainder filled in from reference TRBV19 and TRBJ2-3): DGGITQSPKYLFRKEGQNVTLSCEQNLNHDAMYWYRQDPGQGLRLIYYSQIVNDFQKGDIAEGYSVSREKKESFPLTVTSAQKNPTAFYLCASSRDTLRGGARTTDTQYFGPGTRLTVL.

The chain has TRBV25-1 and TRBJ1-1, with a weak D call TRBD1 (6 bases). Trimming cost V 7 bases and J 1 base, with 10 bases left between them. Germline CDR1 MGHDK, CDR2 SYGVNS. This CDR3 has 13 residues. This CDR3 is CASMTGRNTEAFF. The CDR3 DNA reads TGTGCCAGCATGACAGGCCGGAACACTGAAGCTTTCTTT.

V and J are TRBV18 and TRBJ1-5, with 9 bases matching TRBD1. V lost 4 bases and J lost 2; bases outside the gene matches: 0. The V gene's germline CDR1 is KGHSH and CDR2 LQKENI. CDR3 size: 14 residues. CDR3 sequence (DNA): TGTGCCAGCTCACGGGACAGGGGCAATCAGCCCCAGCATTTT. This sequence encodes CASSRDRGNQPQHF. The full variable domain, rest sourced from reference TRBV18 and TRBJ1-5, is NAGVMQNPRHLVRRRGQEARLRCSPMKGHSHVYWYRQLPEEGLKFMVYLQKENIIDESGMPKERFSAEFPKEGPSILRIQQVVRGDSAAYFCASSRDRGNQPQHFGDGTRLSIL.

V usage is TRBV7-2 and J usage is TRBJ1-2; 8 nucleotides align to TRBD1. V shed 4 bases and J 7 bases; nucleotides not matched to a gene: 2. Germline assignment: CDR1 SGHTA and CDR2 FQGNSA. This CDR3 has 12 amino acids. CDR3 in amino acids: CASSWDRFGYTF. The CDR3, as DNA: TGTGCCAGCAGCTGGGACAGGTTTGGCTACACCTTC. Looking up the rest from reference TRBV7-2 and TRBJ1-2 gives the full variable domain: GAGVSQSPSNKVTEKGKDVELRCDPISGHTALYWYRQSLGQGLEFLIYFQGNSAPDKSGLPSDRFSAERTGGSVSTLTIQRTQQEDSAVYLCASSWDRFGYTFGSGTRLTVV.

This clone appeared a single time. The chain uses TRBV28 and TRBJ2-3, with TRBD1 matching 9 bases. CDR1 and CDR2 from the germline V gene are MDHEN and SYDVKM. This CDR3 has 15 amino acids. With V trimmed by 6 bases and J by 4 bases, 8 bases remained unmatched. CDR3 amino acids: CASSTGGEGADTQYF. The CDR3 DNA reads as TGTGCCAGCAGCACAGGGGGCGAGGGGGCAGATACGCAGTATTTT.

This chain uses TRBV28 with TRBJ1-4; TRBD1 aligns across 9 bases. CDR1 is MDHEN and CDR2 is SYDVKM in the germline V gene. The CDR3 extends over 15 amino acids. V trimming: 6 bases; J trimming: 11 bases; junction bases outside the gene matches: 13. The CDR3 loop is CASRTRDRVWEKLFF. The DNA for the CDR3 is TGTGCCAGCAGAACCCGGGACAGGGTGTGGGAGAAACTGTTTTTT.

This clone was picked up one time. DNA of the CDR3: TGCGCCAGCCGCGGACTAGCGGGAGATGAAAGAAGGGACGGGGAGCTGTTTTTT. Residues: CASRGLAGDERRDGELFF. The V call is TRBV10-2, the J call TRBJ2-2, with 13 bases lining up with TRBD2. Germline CDR1 reads WSHSY; CDR2 reads SAAADI. CDR3 length: 18 amino acids. V lost 8 bases and J lost 7; bases outside the gene matches: 16.

The rearrangement uses TRBV7-8 and TRBJ2-3; 14 nucleotides line up with TRBD2. The CDR3 loop spans 16 amino acids. The ends lost 3 bases at V and 5 bases at J; junction bases unmatched: 4. Germline values: CDR1 SGHVS, CDR2 FQNEAQ. The CDR3 region has the DNA TGTGCCAGCAGCTTGCGACTAGCGGGAGGGCTAGATACGCAGTATTTT. Translated: CASSLRLAGGLDTQYF.

This clone was counted a single time. V and J are TRBV29-1 and TRBJ1-1; D ambiguous. V gave up 3 bases and J gave up 6 bases, with 14 bases separating them. The length of the CDR3 is 13 residues. CDR1 is SQVTM and CDR2 is ANQGSEA in the germline V gene. The CDR3 spells CSVEGVVRAEAFF. CDR3 sequence (DNA): TGCAGCGTTGAGGGAGTGGTTCGGGCTGAAGCTTTCTTT.

The V gene is TRBV28, the J gene TRBJ1-5, with D perhaps matching TRBD1 (6 bases). Trimming pared 6 bases from V and 7 bases from J, leaving 16 bases between. The CDR3 contains 14 residues. The V gene's germline CDR1 is MDHEN and CDR2 SYDVKM. Written as DNA, the CDR3 is TGTGCCAGCAGCACGGACAGACACACCCAGCCCCAGCATTTT. Protein: CASSTDRHTQPQHF. The variable domain in full, with the rest retrieved from reference TRBV28 and TRBJ1-5, is DVKVTQSSRYLVKRTGEKVFLECVQDMDHENMFWYRQDPGLGLRLIYFSYDVKMKEKGDIPEGYSVSREKKERFSLILESASTNQTSMYLCASSTDRHTQPQHFGDGTRLSIL.